The entry that follows covers one TCR beta chain sequence. What this receptor recognizes is not known. Per-base qualities were not stored, and no clone one base away is much larger. Trimming removed 8 bases from V and 4 bases from J, leaving 11 bases between the germline ends. From a lookup of the germline V gene (reference sequence), CDR1 and CDR2 are PRHDT and FYEKMQ. The cysteine opens and the phenylalanine closes a CDR3 of 13 amino acids. Solely the CDR3 DNA is kept, with 39 bases framed from the first base. Receptors were amplified or captured by 5' RACE. The sequencer listed for this sample is Illumina MiSeq. During library preparation, unique molecular identifiers were attached to individual cDNA molecules so that TCRs could be counted in a quantitative, reproducible way. The study's processing was this. The median number of TCRs per sample was around 96,000, ranging from 23,224 to 690,600. The Decombinator software suite was used to annotate V, J and CDR3 in the TCR reads. To make PS versus PT1 abundance plots, every sample was subsampled to the same number of TCRs (28,000). Expanded TCRs were defined as absent before sensitization and observed at least eight times at the 2-week time point. TCRdb passed the public sequencing reads through fastp at Q25 and MiXCR, retaining productive beta sequences. Rows are combined by CDR3 protein, so each entry shows the most common genes and DNA. The V and J calls come from TCRdb's annotation, not from the publication. The sample table lists 130,000 or so distinct CDR3 sequences, roughly 4.1% of them with a count of one. The biggest ten clones account for approximately 1.4% of the sample.

The data belong to a study of human T cells and chemical hapten exposure (dated by TCRdb to the early 2020s). Background on the whole study: Libraries were combined into a pool for sequencing, and differences in TCR yield between samples came mainly from small differences in library volumes within the pool. From each blood RNA sample, both TCR alpha and TCR beta chains were sequenced. In alopecia patients, the study followed how the peripheral blood TCR repertoire changed in vivo over primary and secondary sensitization to diphenylcyclopropenone (DPC), a hapten.

What the work shows at the level of the full study, not this receptor alone: Repeated subsampling changed both the strength of the expansion versus patch-test correlation and the threshold at which that correlation became significant. No change with DPC sensitization was found in the number of TCRs above 1 in 1000 frequency, and no evidence of global repertoire structure alterations was found.

Total RNA was isolated from unfractionated whole blood collected in Tempus Blood RNA tubes. About 5 healthy volunteers served as TCR sequencing controls and were bled at day 0, 2 weeks and 6 weeks. The TCR originated in a female donor in good health. Recombination joined TRBV13 with TRBJ1-4; no D gene is confidently identified. The sequence in DNA is TGTGCCAGCCGATCGGCCATTAATGAAAAACTGTTTTTT. It encodes CASRSAINEKLFF.